A single sample is the source of the 21 T cell receptor beta chains below, sequenced in a study of T cells in Graves' hyperthyroidism and ophthalmopathy (dated by TCRdb to the late 2010s). Library preparation used multiplex PCR. The sequencer was an Illumina HiSeq 2000. Amplification of TCR beta CDR3 regions was carried out from RNA transcripts. The first round of RT-PCR for the TCR CDR3 was performed with the HTBI primer set and the Qiagen OneStep RT-PCR kit. In TCRdb, the public reads were trimmed at Q25 with fastp and aligned with MiXCR, with productive beta chains retained. Entries that share a CDR3 protein sequence are merged under the most common genes and DNA. Counted in this sample were approximately 630,000 distinct CDR3 sequences; roughly 16% of them appeared once. The ten largest clones take up 3% to 4% of the sample. Input material: blood. These receptors were taken from a woman in her 30s with Graves' hyperthyroidism.

Ten or more counts support this clonotype. This chain joins TRBV30 and TRBJ1-1; D unresolved. The germline gives CDR1 GTSNPN, CDR2 SVGIG (reference sequence). V dropped 3 bases and J dropped 1 base, with 9 bases sitting between them. This CDR3 is built from 13 residues. The CDR3 region has the DNA TGTGCCTGGAGGGAGGACGGGAACACTGAAGCTTTCTTT. This translates into CAWREDGNTEAFF. Full variable domain (missing parts from reference TRBV30 and TRBJ1-1): SQTIHQWPATLVQPVGSPLSLECTVEGTSNPNLYWYRQAAGRGLQLLFYSVGIGQISSEVPQNLSASRPQDRQFILSSKKLLLSDSGFYLCAWREDGNTEAFFGQGTRLTVV.

This clonotype was seen a few times. This chain joins TRBV20-1 and TRBJ2-1, with a tentative D call TRBD2 (5 bases). This CDR3 region has 14 residues. CDR1 and CDR2 from the germline V gene are DFQATT and SNEGSKA (reference sequence). V lost 4 bases and J 8 bases, leaving 18 bases between the germline ends. The CDR3 sequence is CSAKTGPTRDEQFF. The CDR3 DNA sequence: TGCAGTGCTAAGACCGGGCCAACTAGGGATGAGCAGTTCTTC.

This clonotype was counted ten times or more. The chain has TRBV6-2 or TRBV6-3 and TRBJ1-1, with D unclear. Germline CDR1 MNHEY, CDR2 SVGEGT. Trimming pared 3 bases from V and 1 base from J, leaving 6 bases between. The CDR3 is 13 residues long. DNA for the CDR3: TGTGCCAGCAGTTATACCGAGAACACTGAAGCTTTCTTT. Encoded protein: CASSYTENTEAFF.

This clonotype was detected many times. V is TRBV6-2 or TRBV6-3 and J is TRBJ2-1; D unclear. The V gene lost 2 bases and the J gene lost 4 bases, with 12 bases spanning the gap. Per germline, CDR1 MNHEY and CDR2 SVGEGT. The CDR3 runs 15 residues. CDR3 region: CASSYPRLRYNEQFF. The CDR3, as DNA: TGTGCCAGCAGTTACCCCAGACTCCGATACAATGAGCAGTTCTTC.

This clonotype was observed at least ten times. This chain links TRBV7-2 with TRBJ2-1; TRBD2 matches at 9 bases. This CDR3 spans 13 amino acids. The trim removed 5 bases at V and 10 bases at J, leaving 6 bases unmatched. The V gene's germline CDR1 is SGHTA and CDR2 FQGNSA. The CDR3 DNA is TGTGCCAGCAGCACCACAGGACTAGCGGAGCAGTTCTTC. It translates to CASSTTGLAEQFF.

This clonotype came up many times. This chain links TRBV24-1 with TRBJ2-7, with a tentative D call TRBD1 (6 bases). The CDR3 is 12 residues long. V gave up 4 bases and J gave up 9 bases, with 12 bases separating them. Germline values: CDR1 KGHDR, CDR2 SFDVKD. This CDR3 is CATSENRERQYF. The CDR3, as DNA: TGTGCCACCAGTGAGAACAGGGAACGGCAGTACTTC.

Many counts were recorded for this clonotype. The chain carries TRBV15 and TRBJ1-4; possible D gene TRBD1, 5 bases. CDR1 and CDR2 from the germline V gene are LNHNV and YYDKDF (reference sequence). The CDR3 totals 12 residues. Trimming removed 0 bases at V and 10 bases at J, with 6 bases between. The CDR3: CATSREGGKLFF. CDR3 nucleotide sequence: TGTGCCACCAGCAGAGAGGGGGGAAAACTGTTTTTT.

This clonotype has ten or more counts. The chain's CDR3 is CASSNWDRGTGELFF. As DNA, the CDR3 is TGTGCCAGCAGCAACTGGGACAGGGGCACCGGGGAGCTGTTTTTT. This chain links TRBV6-2 or TRBV6-3 with TRBJ2-2; 10 bases are shared with TRBD1. Trimming at V came to 6 bases and at J to 4 bases, leaving 5 bases not matched to a gene. Germline CDR1 reads MNHEY; CDR2 reads SVGEGT. The CDR3 has 15 amino acids.

In its sample, this clonotype was seen a few times. This chain links TRBV6-2 or TRBV6-3 with TRBJ2-7; TRBD1 matches 9 bases. J lost 12 bases, V lost 6 bases, and 9 bases had no gene match. Germline V gene lookup returns CDR1 MNHEY and CDR2 SVGEGT. The CDR3 runs to 12 residues. CDR3 nucleotides: TGTGCCAGCAGCGGGACAGGGAGTCGAGCGTACTTC. It encodes CASSGTGSRAYF.

The chain links TRBV5-1 to TRBJ2-1; no reliable D call. The germline V gene has CDR1 SGHRS and CDR2 YFSETQ. Trimming took 3 bases from V and 6 from J, leaving 10 bases between them. The CDR3 spans 13 residues. The CDR3 DNA follows: TGCGCCAGCAGCTGGGCTAGGAGCAATGAGCAGTTCTTC. It yields the protein CASSWARSNEQFF.

V and J are TRBV12-3 or TRBV12-4 and TRBJ1-3; no reliable D call. The CDR3 has 13 residues. The V and J ends lost 6 bases and 4 bases respectively, with 10 bases between them. CDR3: CASSQREGNTIYF. CDR3 bases: TGTGCCAGCAGCCAAAGGGAAGGAAACACCATATATTTT.

This clonotype showed up many times. The gene calls are TRBV7-2 and TRBJ2-4, with 7 bases lining up with TRBD2. The CDR3 is 16 amino acids. With 2 bases clipped from V and 7 bases from J, the junction kept 11 bases outside the gene matches. CDR1 is SGHTA and CDR2 is FQGNSA in the germline V gene. The CDR3 region has the DNA TGTGCCAGCAGCTTAATACTGGGAGCGGGAACCAACATTCAGTACTTC. Amino acids: CASSLILGAGTNIQYF.

In its sample, this clonotype was seen a few times. The chain employs TRBV15 and TRBJ2-4, with D possibly TRBD2 on 6 matching bases. Trimming shortened V by 5 bases and J by 5 bases, and 13 bases separated the two germline ends. The CDR3 sequence is 14 residues long. Germline assignment: CDR1 LNHNV and CDR2 YYDKDF (reference sequence). The CDR3: CATSSGSSENIQYF. The CDR3 DNA reads TGTGCCACCAGCTCGGGTTCTAGCGAAAACATTCAGTACTTC.

This chain connects TRBV28 to TRBJ2-1, with TRBD2 matching over 10 bases. The CDR3 totals 16 residues. Germline V gives CDR1 MDHEN, CDR2 SYDVKM. V was clipped by 5 bases and J by 6 bases; unmatched bases: 10. DNA for the CDR3: TGTGCCAGCAGTCAACTTCGGACTAGCGGAGGCAATGAGCAGTTCTTC. It translates to CASSQLRTSGGNEQFF.

This clonotype was seen a handful of times. This could be a read error, since a much larger clone is one nucleotide away. The CDR3 here is CASSIVRAGLTVNTGAFF. In DNA form, the CDR3 reads TGTGCCAGTAGTATTGTCAGGGCAGGGCTGACGGTGAACACTGGAGCTTTCTTT. The chain uses TRBV19 and TRBJ1-1; possible D gene TRBD1, 5 bases. Germline lookup yields CDR1 LNHDA and CDR2 SQIVND (reference sequence). The CDR3 has 18 residues.

The V call is TRBV20-1, the J call TRBJ2-3; D may be TRBD1 or TRBD2 (7 bases each). The CDR3 spans 14 residues. V was shortened by 3 bases and J by 5 bases, with 15 bases between the two germline ends. The germline V gene has CDR1 DFQATT and CDR2 SNEGSKA (reference sequence). The CDR3 DNA reads TGCAGTGCTAGGGGGGGGACAGCGCTAGATACGCAGTATTTT. Translation gives CSARGGTALDTQYF.

For this clonotype: Given a much more abundant clone one base away, this may be a read error. This chain uses TRBV11-2 with TRBJ2-7; D not certain. There are 16 residues in the CDR3. In germline, CDR1 is SGHAT, CDR2 FQNNGV. CDR3 DNA sequence: TGTGCCAGCAGCGGGAACTGGGTCGTAGGGTCCTACGATCAGTACTTC. Its translation is CASSGNWVVGSYDQYF.

J is TRBJ1-1 and V is TRBV24-1, with TRBD1 as a possible D gene (5 bases). CDR3 length equals 12 residues. Germline V CDR1 and CDR2: KGHDR, SFDVKD. V lost 3 bases and J lost 7, with 8 bases in between. In DNA form, the CDR3 reads TGTGCCACCAGTGATGGGGCAGTTGAAGCTTTCTTT. It codes for CATSDGAVEAFF.

With respect to this clonotype: A much larger clone differs by one base, so this may be a read error. The chain combines TRBV19 with TRBJ2-3; 7 bases agree with TRBD2. The V gene's germline CDR1 is LNHDA and CDR2 SQIVND (reference sequence). J gave up 5 bases and V 7 bases, and 12 bases lay outside the gene matches. There are 15 residues in the CDR3. The CDR3 DNA is TGTGCCAGTACCCCTCGCGGGGGATACATAGATACGCAGTATTTT. Protein sequence: CASTPRGGYIDTQYF.

Notes on this clonotype: A clone one base away is much larger, so this may be a read error. The chain combines TRBV28 with TRBJ2-1; 8 positions match TRBD2. The germline gives CDR1 MDHEN, CDR2 SYDVKM. CDR3 length: 14 amino acids. After removal of 3 bases from V and 8 bases from J, the junction contained 6 bases not matched to a gene. CDR3: CASSFRREVDEQFF. CDR3 sequence (DNA): TGTGCCAGCAGTTTCCGGCGGGAGGTAGATGAGCAGTTCTTC.

The V call is TRBV12-3 or TRBV12-4, the J call TRBJ2-1; TRBD1 aligns across 8 bases. The CDR3 is 12 amino acids. The junction had 3 bases not matched to a gene; V was cut back by 6 bases and J by 8 bases. CDR3 sequence reads: CASRGRGHEQFF. CDR3 nucleotide sequence: TGTGCCAGCAGGGGCAGGGGGCATGAGCAGTTCTTC.